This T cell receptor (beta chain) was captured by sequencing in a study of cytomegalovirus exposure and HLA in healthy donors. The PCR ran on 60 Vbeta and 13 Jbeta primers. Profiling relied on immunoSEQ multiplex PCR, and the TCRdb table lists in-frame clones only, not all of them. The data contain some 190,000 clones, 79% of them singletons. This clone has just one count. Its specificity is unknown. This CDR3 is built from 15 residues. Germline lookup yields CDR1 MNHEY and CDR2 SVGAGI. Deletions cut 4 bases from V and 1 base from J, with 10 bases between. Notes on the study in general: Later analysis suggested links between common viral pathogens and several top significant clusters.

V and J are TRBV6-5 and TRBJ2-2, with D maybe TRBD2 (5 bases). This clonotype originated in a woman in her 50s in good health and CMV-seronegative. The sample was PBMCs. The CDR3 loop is CASSSGLMNTGELFF. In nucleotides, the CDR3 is TGTGCCAGCAGTTCTGGACTGATGAACACCGGGGAGCTGTTTTTT.